The 27 T cell receptor beta chains below all came from one sample that was sequenced in a study of T cells in Graves' hyperthyroidism and ophthalmopathy. Amplified TCR beta CDR3 regions came from RNA transcripts. The HTBI primer set was used in a first-round RT-PCR of the TCR CDR3. TCRdb reanalysed the multiplex PCR reads using MiXCR and keeps one entry per CDR3 protein. The sample consists of hundreds of thousands of distinct CDR3 sequences, roughly 14% of them appearing once. Material: blood. The receptors were sampled from a man in his late teens or twenties with Graves' ophthalmopathy.

This clonotype was detected ten times or more. The V call is TRBV3-1, the J call TRBJ2-1, with 7 bases identical to TRBD2. The germline gives CDR1 LGHDT, CDR2 YNNKEL (reference sequence). This CDR3 has 14 amino acids. V dropped 3 bases and J dropped 8; count of bases not matched to a gene: 7. For the CDR3, the DNA is TGTGCCAGCAGCCATGGGCGGGAGTCCGATGAGCAGTTCTTC. Protein product: CASSHGRESDEQFF.

This clonotype showed up just a few times. This chain uses TRBV5-6 with TRBJ1-6; 7 bases are shared with TRBD1. Germline V CDR1 and CDR2: SGHDT, YYEEEE. V shed 1 base and J 7 bases; nucleotides not matched to a gene: 5. This CDR3 comprises 15 residues. CDR3 protein: CASSLPDRVNSPLHF. DNA of the CDR3: TGTGCCAGCAGCTTGCCCGACAGGGTCAATTCACCCCTCCACTTT.

This clonotype was seen at least ten times. This chain links TRBV11-3 with TRBJ2-5; TRBD1 aligns across 7 bases. Germline CDR1 reads SGHNT; CDR2 reads YENEEA. The CDR3 consists of 15 residues. J gave up 0 bases and V 5 bases, and 6 bases lay outside the gene matches. CDR3 in amino acids: CASSRFGQDQETQYF. The CDR3 DNA is TGTGCCAGCAGCCGGTTCGGACAGGACCAAGAGACCCAGTACTTC.

CDR3 DNA: TGCAGTGCTAGAGCAAGACAGAGGAATGAAAAACTGTTTTTT. Translation gives CSARARQRNEKLFF. The chain carries TRBV20-1 and TRBJ1-4, with D perhaps matching TRBD1 (5 bases). Germline CDR1 and CDR2: DFQATT and SNEGSKA (reference sequence). Trimming removed 1 base at V and 5 bases at J, with 11 bases between. The CDR3 runs to 14 residues.

This clonotype occurred many times. The CDR3 loop is CATSNRGHGTDTQYF. The CDR3 DNA reads TGTGCCACCTCGAACAGGGGGCATGGCACAGATACGCAGTATTTT. The chain has TRBV24-1 and TRBJ2-3; 9 bases agree with TRBD1. The germline V gene encodes CDR1 KGHDR and CDR2 SFDVKD. The CDR3 consists of 15 residues. With 9 bases clipped from V and 1 base from J, the junction kept 7 bases outside the gene matches.

This clonotype appeared a few times. The chain recombines TRBV13 with TRBJ2-3; D is uncertain. The V end was cut by 5 bases, the J end by 2 bases, with 14 bases between. The CDR3 consists of 15 residues. Germline CDR1 reads PRHDT; CDR2 reads FYEKMQ (reference sequence). CDR3 coding DNA: TGTGCCAGCAGCATACCGGGTTCAGCCACAGATACGCAGTATTTT. Encoded protein: CASSIPGSATDTQYF.

V is TRBV5-5 and J is TRBJ1-3; the D is unclear. This CDR3 has 15 residues. Germline CDR1 SGHKS, CDR2 YYEKEE (reference sequence). V was clipped by 2 bases and J by 0 bases, with 9 bases between them. Written as DNA, the CDR3 is TGTGCCAGCAGCTTTGACCTCAGCTCTGGAAACACCATATATTTT. Residues: CASSFDLSSGNTIYF.

This clonotype turned up a few times. The chain carries TRBV15 and TRBJ2-3, with D tentatively TRBD1 (5 bases). Trimming cost V 6 bases and J 0 bases, with 16 bases left between them. The CDR3 loop spans 16 amino acids. From germline, CDR1 is LNHNV and CDR2 YYDKDF (reference sequence). CDR3 nucleotides: TGTGCCACCAGTCCTATGTTAGGGGTTAGCACAGATACGCAGTATTTT. Amino acids: CATSPMLGVSTDTQYF.

This clonotype came up a few times. This rearrangement joins TRBV9 to TRBJ2-2, with a weak D call TRBD2 (6 bases). The ends were cut back, 0 bases at V and 2 bases at J, with 14 bases in the middle. Germline CDR1 and CDR2: SGDLS and YYNGEE. This CDR3 is 17 amino acids long. CDR3 in amino acids: CASSVARRGSNTGELFF. Written as DNA, the CDR3 is TGTGCCAGCAGCGTAGCTCGGCGGGGATCAAACACCGGGGAGCTGTTTTTT.

This clonotype was seen at least ten times. The CDR3 sequence is CASSPSGGAYNEQFF. In DNA, the CDR3 is TGTGCCAGCAGTCCTAGCGGGGGGGCCTACAATGAGCAGTTCTTC. The chain links TRBV12-3 or TRBV12-4 to TRBJ2-1, with TRBD2 matching over 12 bases. V lost 5 bases to trimming and J lost 2 bases; unmatched junction nucleotides: 1. The CDR3 sequence is 15 residues long.

This clonotype was recorded many times. This chain connects TRBV12-3 or TRBV12-4 to TRBJ1-3; D remains ambiguous. This CDR3 is 17 amino acids long. Trimming stripped 2 bases from V and 0 bases from J, with 14 bases between. The CDR3 here is CASSLIPEVRSGNTIYF. The CDR3 bases are TGTGCCAGCAGTTTAATCCCCGAAGTGCGCTCTGGAAACACCATATATTTT.

This clonotype was counted many times. The chain links TRBV20-1 to TRBJ2-7; D ambiguous. The CDR3 is 14 amino acids. Trimming stripped 0 bases from V and 9 bases from J, with 18 bases between. The germline CDR1 and CDR2 sequences are DFQATT and SNEGSKA (reference sequence). This CDR3 is CSARDPRSPLTQYF. The CDR3 region has the DNA TGCAGTGCTAGAGATCCCAGGAGCCCACTCACGCAGTACTTC.

This clonotype has ten or more counts. The V gene is TRBV20-1, the J gene TRBJ2-7; D call uncertain. The CDR3 has 11 amino acids. V was pared by 1 base and J by 5 bases, with 6 bases between. The germline V gene encodes CDR1 DFQATT and CDR2 SNEGSKA (reference sequence). In DNA, the CDR3 is TGCAGTGCTAGAGCCCACCACGAGCAGTACTTC. This encodes CSARAHHEQYF.

The chain employs TRBV19 and TRBJ2-7; D is unclear. Looked up from germline, CDR1 is LNHDA and CDR2 is SQIVND (reference sequence). The CDR3 totals 14 residues. Trimming shortened V by 7 bases and J by 1 base, and 14 bases separated the two germline ends. The CDR3 DNA follows: TGTGCCAGTAATGTAGCAACTACTTCCTACGAGCAGTACTTC. This sequence encodes CASNVATTSYEQYF.

This clonotype was recorded many times. The rearrangement uses TRBV11-3 and TRBJ2-5, with D possibly TRBD2 on 7 matching bases. CDR3 length: 16 amino acids. Germline CDR1 SGHNT, CDR2 YENEEA. Trimming took 1 base from V and 2 from J, leaving 14 bases between them. CDR3 sequence reads: CASSLGVAGAQETQYF. The DNA of the CDR3 is TGTGCCAGCAGCTTAGGAGTTGCGGGGGCACAAGAGACCCAGTACTTC. The full variable domain, in which reference TRBV11-3 and TRBJ2-5 provide the parts outside the CDR3, is EAGVVQSPRYKIIEKKQPVAFWCNPISGHNTLYWYLQNLGQGPELLIRYENEEAVDDSQLPKDRFSAERLKGVDSTLKIQPAELGDSAVYLCASSLGVAGAQETQYFGPGTRLLVL.

This rearrangement joins TRBV4-1 to TRBJ1-2; 11 nucleotides agree with TRBD1. Per germline, CDR1 MGHRA and CDR2 YSYEKL. The CDR3 runs to 16 residues. The trim removed 8 bases at V and 1 base at J, leaving 9 bases unmatched. CDR3 coding DNA: TGCGCCAGCCCTGGGGACAGGGGGAGAAATAACTATGGCTACACCTTC. Translated: CASPGDRGRNNYGYTF.

This clonotype was seen at least ten times. The J gene is TRBJ2-7, the V gene TRBV5-1; TRBD2 agrees at 8 bases. CDR1 SGHRS and CDR2 YFSETQ come from the germline V gene. Losses at the gene ends were 0 bases for V and 3 bases for J; bases not matched to a gene: 2. The CDR3 has 14 amino acids. CDR3 bases: TGCGCCAGCAGCTTGGCCACTAGCGGCTACGAGCAGTACTTC. Translated, it gives CASSLATSGYEQYF.

Comment on this clonotype: It may be a read error: a sequence one base away is much more abundant. V usage is TRBV7-3 and J usage is TRBJ2-7; 10 nucleotides match TRBD2. CDR1 and CDR2 (germline): SGHTA, FQGTGA. This CDR3 region has 16 residues. This CDR3 reads CTSSPNLAGAFDEQYF. Written as DNA, the CDR3 is TGTACCAGCAGCCCCAATCTAGCGGGGGCCTTTGACGAGCAGTACTTC.

This clonotype was recorded at least ten times. J is TRBJ1-1 and V is TRBV6-1; D uncertain. This CDR3 has 13 residues. Trimming left V 5 bases short and J 4 bases short, with 11 bases between. Germline assignment: CDR1 MNHNS and CDR2 SASEGT. Written as DNA, the CDR3 is TGTGCCAGCAGTTACCCTACAGCCACTGAAGCTTTCTTT. Protein sequence: CASSYPTATEAFF.

This clonotype was counted at least ten times. This rearrangement joins TRBV4-2 to TRBJ2-1; D perhaps matches TRBD2 (6 bases). The CDR3 sequence is 15 residues long. V was pared by 0 bases and J by 6 bases, with 12 bases between. Germline V lookup: CDR1 LGHNA, CDR2 YNFKEQ. For the CDR3, the DNA is TGTGCCAGCAGCCAAGATTGGGGTAGCGGCAATGAGCAGTTCTTC. It encodes CASSQDWGSGNEQFF.

The chain employs TRBV19 and TRBJ1-5; a possible D gene is TRBD1 (5 bases). The germline V gene encodes CDR1 LNHDA and CDR2 SQIVND (reference sequence). The CDR3 spans 15 residues. Deletions cut 3 bases from V and 6 bases from J, with 15 bases between. CDR3 loop: CASSMKGAAFQPQHF. CDR3 in DNA: TGTGCCAGTAGTATGAAAGGGGCCGCTTTTCAGCCCCAGCATTTT.

This clonotype was counted many times. The genes are TRBV12-3 or TRBV12-4 and TRBJ1-5; D uncertain. V was pared by 3 bases and J by 7 bases, with 10 bases between. There are 13 residues in the CDR3. The CDR3: CASSFSPSQPQHF. The CDR3 DNA sequence: TGTGCCAGCAGTTTTAGCCCGAGCCAGCCCCAGCATTTT.

There are a few counts of this clonotype. V and J are TRBV5-6 and TRBJ2-7, with D possibly matching TRBD1 (5 bases). The germline V and J ends were trimmed by 0 bases and 6 bases, with 13 bases remaining between them. This CDR3 contains 14 residues. Germline CDR1 SGHDT, CDR2 YYEEEE. This chain's CDR3 is CASSLDDGASEQYF. The CDR3 DNA follows: TGTGCCAGCAGCTTGGACGATGGGGCGAGCGAGCAGTACTTC.

This clonotype showed up many times. The chain has TRBV12-3 or TRBV12-4 and TRBJ1-1, with a tentative D call TRBD1 (6 bases). The ends were cut back, 6 bases at V and 6 bases at J, with 14 bases in the middle. The CDR3 is made up of 13 amino acids. The CDR3 DNA sequence: TGTGCCAGCAGCCAAGACAGGTGGTCTGAAGCTTTCTTT. It codes for CASSQDRWSEAFF.

A few counts support this clonotype. V gene TRBV6-1 combines with J gene TRBJ1-3; D gene uncertain. The CDR3 has 15 residues. The germline V gene has CDR1 MNHNS and CDR2 SASEGT. The V end lost 3 bases, the J end lost 3 bases, and 12 bases lay between the germline ends. In nucleotides, the CDR3 is TGTGCCAGCAGTGACGAAGGCATGATTGGAAACACCATATATTTT. Translating it yields CASSDEGMIGNTIYF.

This clonotype was picked up a small number of times. This chain's CDR3 is CASSPTGGPDTQYF. The CDR3 region has the DNA TGTGCCAGCAGTCCGACAGGGGGCCCAGATACGCAGTATTTT. The chain recombines TRBV6-1 with TRBJ2-3; 10 positions match TRBD1. This CDR3 has 14 residues. V lost 5 bases to trimming and J lost 4 bases; unmatched junction nucleotides: 3. CDR1 and CDR2 (germline): MNHNS, SASEGT.

This clonotype has more than one count but fewer than ten. The chain carries TRBV7-8 and TRBJ2-2; no firm D call. V dropped 5 bases and J dropped 3 bases, with 19 bases sitting between them. CDR3 length equals 17 residues. The V gene's germline CDR1 is SGHVS and CDR2 FQNEAQ. The CDR3 here is CASSPVGWADYTGELFF. CDR3 bases: TGTGCCAGCAGCCCGGTTGGTTGGGCAGACTACACCGGGGAGCTGTTTTTT.